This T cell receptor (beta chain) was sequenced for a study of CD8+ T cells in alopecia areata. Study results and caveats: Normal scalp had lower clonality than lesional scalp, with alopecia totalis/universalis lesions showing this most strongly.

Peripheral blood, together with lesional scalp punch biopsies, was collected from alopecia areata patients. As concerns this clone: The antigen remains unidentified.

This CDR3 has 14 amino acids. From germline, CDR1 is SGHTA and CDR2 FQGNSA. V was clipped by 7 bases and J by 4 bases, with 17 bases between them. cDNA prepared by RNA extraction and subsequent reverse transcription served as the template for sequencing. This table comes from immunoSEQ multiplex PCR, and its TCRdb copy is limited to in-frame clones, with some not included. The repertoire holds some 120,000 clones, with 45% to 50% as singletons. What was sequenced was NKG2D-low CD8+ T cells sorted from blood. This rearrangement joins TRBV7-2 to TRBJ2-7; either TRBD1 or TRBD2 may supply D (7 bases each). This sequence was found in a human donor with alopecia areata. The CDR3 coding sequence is TGTGCCAGCATGGGCGACAGGGAGGGATACGAGCAGTACTTC. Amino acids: CASMGDREGYEQYF.